This T cell receptor beta chain was observed in a study of long-term antiretroviral therapy in people with HIV. Survey-level immunoSEQ v3.0 assays were run. Assay: immunoSEQ multiplex PCR; the TCRdb copy retains only in-frame clones and omits some. The sample records some 15,000 clones, more than 70% being singletons. Trimming cost V 0 bases and J 9 bases, with 9 bases left between them. The germline V gene encodes CDR1 SQVTM and CDR2 ANQGSEA. The CDR3 loop spans 12 amino acids. Findings and limits, study-wide: Controls had broader CDR3 length ranges than HIV repertoires did.

As to this clone: Its antigen is unidentified.

Specimen: unsorted PBMCs, collected 6.9 years after starting antiretroviral therapy. This rearrangement joins TRBV29-1 to TRBJ2-1; D is ambiguous. This sequence originates from a man in his fifties or sixties with HIV. The CDR3 here is CSVEERAVEQFF. The CDR3 nucleotides read TGCAGCGTTGAAGAACGGGCGGTTGAGCAGTTCTTC.